This TCR beta chain appears in the sequencing data of a study of CD8+ T cells in alopecia areata. TCR sequencing used cDNA made by reverse transcription of extracted RNA. Sequencing was performed with immunoSEQ multiplex PCR; in TCRdb, only in-frame clones are kept and a portion is missing. The sample has approximately 170,000 clones, 50% to 60% seen once. The CDR3 has 13 residues. Germline V CDR1 and CDR2: SQVTM, ANQGSEA. Trimming pared 4 bases from V and 6 bases from J, leaving 16 bases between. The sample's treatment: oral pan-JAK inhibitor, 5-10 mg twice daily. Lesional scalp punch biopsies and peripheral blood came from alopecia areata patients.

The chain links TRBV29-1 to TRBJ2-7, with D possibly being TRBD2 (6 bases). The sequenced sample was CD4+ T cells sorted from blood, obtained at week 4, from a patient treated with tofacitinib. The sequence came from a human donor with alopecia areata. For the CDR3, the DNA is TGCAGCGTTGTTGGGGGACTTCGTGGCGAGCAGTACTTC. This translates into CSVVGGLRGEQYF.